The 18 T cell receptor beta chains below were found in one sample sequenced in a study of blood T cell repertoires in COVID-19 (dated by TCRdb to the early 2020s). Library creation used the immunoSEQ multiplex PCR assay. What TCRdb holds here is the immuneACCESS table cut down to in-frame rearrangements. Part of the clones is not present; checked against another copy, under half of the missing clones reflect an unresolved V gene, and the others are unexplained. The sample table shows hundreds of thousands of clones, and approximately 86% are seen once. The ten largest account for over 1.2% of the sample. The sequenced sample was peripheral blood. The origin of the receptors is a man of 80 years or more with acute or convalescent COVID-19.

The rearrangement uses TRBV5-4 and TRBJ1-3, with D unresolved. The V gene's germline CDR1 is SGHNT and CDR2 YYREEE (reference sequence). This CDR3 has 15 amino acids. Trimming shortened V by 0 bases and J by 2 bases, and 9 bases separated the two germline ends. CDR3 sequence (DNA): TGTGCCAGCAGCTTGGCCCGGGGAGCTGGAAACACCATATATTTT. Protein product: CASSLARGAGNTIYF.

The chain is built from TRBV3-1 (or the pseudogene TRBV3-2) and TRBJ1-2, with 8 positions matching TRBD1. The V gene end was trimmed by 0 bases and the J gene end by 5 bases; junction bases not matched to a gene: 2. The CDR3 totals 14 residues. Germline assignment: CDR1 LGHDT and CDR2 YNNKEL (reference sequence). As DNA, the CDR3 is TGTGCCAGCAGCCAAGAGGACAGGGTATATGGCTACACCTTC. It yields the protein CASSQEDRVYGYTF.

Only a few counts were recorded for this clone. This chain connects TRBV7-9 to TRBJ1-1; a weak D match, TRBD1 (5 bases). V was clipped by 3 bases and J by 0 bases, with 11 bases between them. CDR3 length: 15 amino acids. Germline CDR1 SEHNR, CDR2 FQNEAQ (reference sequence). The CDR3 is CASSFQGAMNTEAFF. The CDR3, as DNA: TGTGCCAGCAGCTTTCAAGGGGCGATGAACACTGAAGCTTTCTTT. Complete variable domain (other parts from reference TRBV7-9 and TRBJ1-1): DTGVSQNPRHKITKRGQNVTFRCDPISEHNRLYWYRQTLGQGPEFLTYFQNEAQLEKSRLLSDRFSAERPKGSFSTLEIQRTEQGDSAMYLCASSFQGAMNTEAFFGQGTRLTVV.

This chain connects TRBV5-6 to TRBJ2-1; 9 bases fit TRBD1. The CDR3 sequence is 16 residues long. V lost 1 base and J lost 7; bases outside the gene matches: 9. Germline V gene sequence: CDR1 SGHDT, CDR2 YYEEEE. The CDR3 loop is CASSLYQTGGRNEQFF. In DNA form, the CDR3 reads TGTGCCAGCAGCTTGTATCAGACAGGGGGTAGGAATGAGCAGTTCTTC.

The chain links TRBV27 to TRBJ1-6; D perhaps matches TRBD1 (5 bases). The germline V gene encodes CDR1 MNHEY and CDR2 SMNVEV (reference sequence). Deletions cut 3 bases from V and 6 bases from J, with 15 bases between. The CDR3 loop spans 16 amino acids. This chain's CDR3 is CASSLSLKGVNSPLHF. DNA of the CDR3: TGTGCCAGCAGTTTGAGTTTGAAAGGGGTTAATTCACCCCTCCACTTT.

The chain has TRBV5-1 and TRBJ2-1, with a possible D match to TRBD2 (5 bases). This CDR3 contains 20 residues. CDR1 and CDR2 from the germline V gene are SGHRS and YFSETQ. V was clipped by 4 bases and J by 0 bases, with 26 bases between them. Written as DNA, the CDR3 is TGCGCCAGCAGCCCGCGCCCGGATCAACCCGGCACTAGCTCCTACAATGAGCAGTTCTTC. Amino acid sequence: CASSPRPDQPGTSSYNEQFF. The full variable domain, rest sourced from reference TRBV5-1 and TRBJ2-1, is KAGVTQTPRYLIKTRGQQVTLSCSPISGHRSVSWYQQTPGQGLQFLFEYFSETQRNKGNFPGRFSGRQFSNSRSEMNVSTLELGDSALYLCASSPRPDQPGTSSYNEQFFGPGTRLTVL.

The chain couples TRBV7-6 to TRBJ2-1; TRBD2 matches 12 bases. This CDR3 spans 16 amino acids. Unmatched junction bases numbered 5, after V lost 3 bases and J lost 5 bases. Germline assignment: CDR1 SGHVS and CDR2 FNYEAQ. CDR3 sequence (DNA): TGTGCCAGCAGCTTTTTACTAGCGGGAGGAAACAATGAGCAGTTCTTC. Its translation is CASSFLLAGGNNEQFF.

The rearrangement links TRBV6-5 to TRBJ2-3; 9 nucleotides match TRBD1. From germline, CDR1 is MNHEY and CDR2 SVGAGI. The CDR3 extends over 15 amino acids. Trimming cost V 8 bases and J 1 base; bases outside gene matches: 7. The CDR3 sequence is CASSRDRARTDTQYF. The CDR3 DNA follows: TGTGCCAGCTCCCGGGACAGGGCCCGCACAGATACGCAGTATTTT.

The chain combines TRBV5-4 with TRBJ2-1; TRBD2 matches at 8 bases. In germline, CDR1 is SGHNT, CDR2 YYREEE (reference sequence). The CDR3 has 14 amino acids. The V gene end was trimmed by 0 bases and the J gene end by 5 bases; junction bases not matched to a gene: 1. CDR3 in amino acids: CASSLALADNEQFF. The CDR3 coding sequence is TGTGCCAGCAGCTTGGCACTAGCGGACAATGAGCAGTTCTTC.

This chain connects TRBV7-9 to TRBJ2-5, with TRBD2 matching over 8 bases. There are 17 residues in the CDR3. CDR1 and CDR2 from the germline V gene are SEHNR and FQNEAQ (reference sequence). Losses at the gene ends were 1 base for V and 4 bases for J; bases not matched to a gene: 11. The CDR3 bases are TGTGCCAGCAGCTTAGACCTTAAGAGCGGGAGAAGAGAGACCCAGTACTTC. Translation: CASSLDLKSGRRETQYF.

The V and J genes are TRBV6-6 and TRBJ1-5; 7 nucleotides align to TRBD1. This CDR3 is 14 amino acids long. Trimming cost V 6 bases and J 2 bases; bases outside gene matches: 4. Germline assignment: CDR1 MNHNY and CDR2 SVGAGI (reference sequence). The CDR3, as DNA: TGTGCCAGCAGGGGACAGCCAGGCAATCAGCCCCAGCATTTT. It specifies CASRGQPGNQPQHF.

V gene TRBV4-3 combines with J gene TRBJ2-7; the D gene is possibly TRBD2 (7 bases). The CDR3 sequence is 14 residues long. Looked up from germline, CDR1 is LGHNA and CDR2 is YSLEER. V was pared by 2 bases and J by 7 bases, with 15 bases between. The CDR3 nucleotides read TGCGCCAGCAGCCAAAGGGAGGGGGAGGGGGAGCAGTACTTC. Protein product: CASSQREGEGEQYF.

The V call is TRBV9, the J call TRBJ1-2; D is unclear. The CDR3 contains 15 residues. The V end lost 4 bases, the J end lost 2 bases, and 15 bases lay between the germline ends. Germline V gene sequence: CDR1 SGDLS, CDR2 YYNGEE. The CDR3 reads CASSRGLEENYGYTF. The CDR3 DNA is TGTGCCAGCAGCCGCGGGCTCGAGGAAAACTATGGCTACACCTTC.

The J gene is TRBJ2-2, the V gene TRBV10-3; TRBD1 agrees at 9 bases. The V gene's germline CDR1 is ENHRY and CDR2 SYGVKD. Unmatched junction bases numbered 12, after V lost 6 bases and J lost 4 bases. CDR3 length equals 17 residues. CDR3 bases: TGTGCCATCAGCGCCGGGACAGGGACTTTGGGCACCGGGGAGCTGTTTTTT. Translated, it gives CAISAGTGTLGTGELFF.

The V call is TRBV18, the J call TRBJ1-2; TRBD1 matches 10 bases. Unmatched junction bases numbered 6, after V lost 3 bases and J lost 5 bases. CDR3 size: 15 residues. Germline CDR1 reads KGHSH; CDR2 reads LQKENI. DNA for the CDR3: TGTGCCAGCTCACCCGGGACAGGGGACTCGTATGGCTACACCTTC. It translates to CASSPGTGDSYGYTF. Drawing the rest from reference TRBV18 and TRBJ1-2, the complete variable domain is NAGVMQNPRHLVRRRGQEARLRCSPMKGHSHVYWYRQLPEEGLKFMVYLQKENIIDESGMPKERFSAEFPKEGPSILRIQQVVRGDSAAYFCASSPGTGDSYGYTFGSGTRLTVV.

The chain joins TRBV2 to TRBJ2-7; perhaps TRBD2 as D (5 bases). Germline CDR1 and CDR2: SNHLY and FYNNEI. The V end lost 3 bases, the J end lost 7 bases, and 10 bases lay between the germline ends. This CDR3 comprises 12 residues. The CDR3 reads CASSDPRVEQYF. The DNA for the CDR3 is TGTGCCAGCAGTGATCCGCGGGTGGAGCAGTACTTC.

This chain joins TRBV7-9 and TRBJ2-2; 13 bases are a match to TRBD2. The CDR3 has 19 residues. Losses at the gene ends were 5 bases for V and 3 bases for J; bases not matched to a gene: 12. Germline CDR1 is SEHNR and CDR2 is FQNEAQ (reference sequence). Written as DNA, the CDR3 is TGTGCCAGCAGCACCGGGACTAGCGGGATTGTAGGGGACACCGGGGAGCTGTTTTTT. This translates into CASSTGTSGIVGDTGELFF.

The chain has TRBV6-5 and TRBJ2-5; D unresolved. V lost 6 bases to trimming and J lost 3 bases, with 5 bases between them. The CDR3 is made up of 11 amino acids. Germline CDR1 MNHEY, CDR2 SVGAGI. This CDR3 reads CASSLEETQYF. DNA for the CDR3: TGTGCCAGCAGCCTTGAAGAGACCCAGTACTTC.